This TCR beta chain appears in the sequencing data of a study of blood T cell repertoires in COVID-19. Produced via immunoSEQ multiplex PCR; TCRdb's table is partial and in-frame only. The sample lists over 85,000 clones, 76% seen once, with 3% to 4% in the top ten. The CDR3 totals 16 residues. Unmatched junction bases numbered 9, after V lost 5 bases and J lost 6 bases. Germline CDR1 reads SGHTA; CDR2 reads FQGNSA. The sequencing input was peripheral blood. The chain recombines TRBV7-2 with TRBJ1-5, with 11 nucleotides matching TRBD1. This clonotype originated in a woman older than 75 with acute or convalescent COVID-19. The CDR3 sequence: CASSPHGQGAAQPQHF. CDR3 DNA: TGTGCCAGCAGCCCCCACGGACAGGGGGCTGCTCAGCCCCAGCATTTT.